This paragraph covers one TCR beta chain sequence. TCRdb's copy holds only in-frame clones and misses some; the assay was immunoSEQ multiplex PCR. The sample lists some 140,000 clones; over 75% were seen once. There are 15 residues in the CDR3. The germline CDR1 and CDR2 sequences are SGHNT and YYREEE (reference sequence). Deletions cut 3 bases from V and 7 bases from J, with 14 bases between. This sample was included in a study of blood T cell repertoires in COVID-19. Sequenced input: peripheral blood. The chain carries TRBV5-4 and TRBJ1-6; possibly TRBD1 for D (5 bases). The clonotype was recovered from a man aged 55-75 years with COVID-19, enrolled during active disease. This chain's CDR3 is CASSYGGGLNSPLHF. The CDR3 nucleotides are TGTGCCAGCAGCTACGGGGGGGGATTGAATTCACCCCTCCACTTT.